The present T cell receptor (beta chain) was sequenced within a study of cytomegalovirus exposure and HLA in healthy donors. On the study more broadly: Of roughly 360 genotyped donors, roughly 80% grouped in the Caucasian-associated ancestry cluster.

CDR1 is LNHDA, CDR2 SQIVND, per germline (reference sequence). This CDR3 comprises 15 residues. V lost 5 bases to trimming and J lost 2 bases; unmatched junction nucleotides: 6. The study, taken as a whole, reports: Later analysis placed DRB1 highest and HLA-C lowest in TCR association rates, which differed by HLA locus.

As to this clone: The antigen remains unidentified.

The study ran its PCR with 60 Vbeta and 13 Jbeta primers. Method: immunoSEQ multiplex PCR; TCRdb's copy keeps in-frame clones and lacks some. The sample lists more than 80,000 clones, under 80% occurring once. Sample: PBMCs. This sequence originates from a man aged 60-69 years in good health and CMV-seronegative. V gene TRBV19 combines with J gene TRBJ2-5, with TRBD1 identical over 9 bases. This CDR3 reads CASSQRTGDQETQYF. In DNA, the CDR3 is TGTGCCAGTAGTCAGAGGACAGGGGATCAAGAGACCCAGTACTTC.